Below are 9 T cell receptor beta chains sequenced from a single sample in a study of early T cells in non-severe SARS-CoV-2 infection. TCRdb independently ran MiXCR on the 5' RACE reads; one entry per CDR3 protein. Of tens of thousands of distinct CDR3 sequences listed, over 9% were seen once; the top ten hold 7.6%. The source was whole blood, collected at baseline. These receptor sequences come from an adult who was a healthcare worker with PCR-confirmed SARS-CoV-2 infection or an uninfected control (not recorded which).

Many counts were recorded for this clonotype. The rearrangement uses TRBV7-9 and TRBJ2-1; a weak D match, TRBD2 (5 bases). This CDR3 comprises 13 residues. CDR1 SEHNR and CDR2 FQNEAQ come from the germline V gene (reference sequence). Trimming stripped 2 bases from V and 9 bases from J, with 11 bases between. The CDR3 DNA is TGTGCCAGCAGCTTAACATCAGGAGGTGAGCAGTTCTTC. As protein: CASSLTSGGEQFF.

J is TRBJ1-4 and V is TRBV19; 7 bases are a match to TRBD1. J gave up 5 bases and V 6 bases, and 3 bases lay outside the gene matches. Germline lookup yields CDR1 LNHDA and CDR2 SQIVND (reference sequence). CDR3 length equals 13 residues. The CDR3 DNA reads TGTGCCAGTAGGGGACAGTTAAATGAAAAACTGTTTTTT. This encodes CASRGQLNEKLFF.

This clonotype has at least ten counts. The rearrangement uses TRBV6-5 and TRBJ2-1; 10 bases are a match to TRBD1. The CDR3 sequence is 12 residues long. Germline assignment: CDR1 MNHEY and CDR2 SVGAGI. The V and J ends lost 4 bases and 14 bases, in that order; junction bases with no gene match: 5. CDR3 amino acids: CASSSTGTGEFF. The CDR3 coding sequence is TGTGCCAGCAGTTCGACCGGGACAGGGGAGTTCTTC.

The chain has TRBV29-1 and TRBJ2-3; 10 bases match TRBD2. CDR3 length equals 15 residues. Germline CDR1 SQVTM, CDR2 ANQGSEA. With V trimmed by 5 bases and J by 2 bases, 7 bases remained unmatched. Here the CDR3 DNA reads TGCAGCGTTCGGATAGCGGGGGGAAACACAGATACGCAGTATTTT. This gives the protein CSVRIAGGNTDTQYF.

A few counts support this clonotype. Here the CDR3 reads CASSLGFGVNYEQYF. For the CDR3, the DNA is TGCGCCAGCAGCTTGGGTTTCGGCGTAAACTACGAGCAGTACTTC. This chain uses TRBV5-1 with TRBJ2-7, with D unresolved. The CDR3 has 15 residues. Trimming took off 0 bases at V and 3 bases at J, with 13 bases between the two ends. Germline loops: CDR1 SGHRS, CDR2 YFSETQ.

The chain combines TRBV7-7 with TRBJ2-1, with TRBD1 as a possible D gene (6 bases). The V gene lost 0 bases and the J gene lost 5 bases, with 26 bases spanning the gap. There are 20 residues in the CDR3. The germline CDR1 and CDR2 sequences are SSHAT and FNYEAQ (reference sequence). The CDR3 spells CASSLAAHMFLRGKDNEQFF. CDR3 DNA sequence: TGTGCCAGCAGCTTAGCGGCCCACATGTTCTTGAGGGGGAAAGACAATGAGCAGTTCTTC.

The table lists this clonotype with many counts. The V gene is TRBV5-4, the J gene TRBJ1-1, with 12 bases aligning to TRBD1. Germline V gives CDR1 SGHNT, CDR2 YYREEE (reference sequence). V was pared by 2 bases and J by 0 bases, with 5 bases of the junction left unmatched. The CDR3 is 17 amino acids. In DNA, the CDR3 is TGTGCCAGCAGCTTTACGGGACAGGGGGCTCTGAACACTGAAGCTTTCTTT. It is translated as CASSFTGQGALNTEAFF.

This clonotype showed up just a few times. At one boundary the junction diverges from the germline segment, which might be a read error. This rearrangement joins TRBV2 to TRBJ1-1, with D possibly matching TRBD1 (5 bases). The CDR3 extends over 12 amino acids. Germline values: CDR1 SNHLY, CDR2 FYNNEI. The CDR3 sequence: CASRPVGAADLF. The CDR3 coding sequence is TGTGCCAGCAGGCCCGTCGGGGCAGCAGATTTGTTT.

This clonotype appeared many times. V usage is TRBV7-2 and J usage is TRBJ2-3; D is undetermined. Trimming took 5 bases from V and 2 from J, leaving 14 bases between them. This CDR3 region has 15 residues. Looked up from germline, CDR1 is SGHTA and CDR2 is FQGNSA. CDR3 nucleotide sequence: TGTGCCAGCAGCCCCGGCAGGATACACACAGATACGCAGTATTTT. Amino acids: CASSPGRIHTDTQYF.